A selection of T cell receptor beta chains follows, all from one sample in a study of blood T cell repertoires in COVID-19. This table comes from immunoSEQ multiplex PCR, and its TCRdb copy is limited to in-frame clones, with some not included. The data contain roughly 76,000 clones, roughly 84% of them singletons. The sequenced sample consisted of peripheral blood. The receptors derive from an elderly woman with active or convalescent COVID-19. Each CDR3 is given with its conserved first and last residue. The order of the fields is clone size, D gene, J gene, V gene, CDR3 length, CDR3 DNA, CDR3 protein. A D gene is named only where the DNA matches it firmly. Size is omitted from some rows. Given values are once, few, many or a class for expanded clones.

NA | NA | TRBJ2-2 | TRBV19 | 15 | TGTGCCAGTAGTATCCCGACAGGTTACACCGGGGAGCTGTTTTTT | CASSIPTGYTGELFF
once | NA | TRBJ2-7 | TRBV10-3 | 14 | TGTGCCATCAGTGCCACAACAGGTTTCTACGAGCAGTACTTC | CAISATTGFYEQYF
NA | NA | TRBJ2-3 | TRBV7-2 | 14 | TGTGCCAGCAGGACAGCCTATAGTAGTAATACGCAGTATTTT | CASRTAYSSNTQYF
few | NA | TRBJ2-5 | TRBV7-6 | 15 | TGTGCCAGCAGCTTAGCCGTGACAGCACAAGAGACCCAGTACTTC | CASSLAVTAQETQYF
NA | NA | TRBJ1-1 | TRBV5-6 | 14 | TGTGCCAGCAGCACGGGACACTCGAACACTGAAGCTTTCTTT | CASSTGHSNTEAFF
NA | NA | TRBJ1-4 | TRBV30 | 14 | TGTGCCACAGGACGGCCCGCAACTAATGAAAAACTGTTTTTT | CATGRPATNEKLFF
NA | NA | TRBJ2-1 | TRBV19 | 19 | TGTGCCAGTAGTACCCGCCTCCCCAGAACAGGCTTGTCCTACAATGAGCAGTTCTTC | CASSTRLPRTGLSYNEQFF
NA | TRBD1 | TRBJ2-3 | TRBV5-1 | 16 | TGCGCCAGCAGGCATAGACAGGGGGTGATCACAGATACGCAGTATTTT | CASRHRQGVITDTQYF
NA | NA | TRBJ2-1 | TRBV3-1/TRBV3-2 | 15 | TGTGCCAGCAGCTATGGACAGTCCATTTACAATGAGCAGTTCTTC | CASSYGQSIYNEQFF
few | TRBD2 | TRBJ2-1 | TRBV9 | 15 | TGTGCCAGCAGCGTAGCAAGCGGGGGGGGCAATGAGCAGTTCTTC | CASSVASGGGNEQFF
NA | TRBD1 | TRBJ2-1 | TRBV5-1 | 16 | TGCGCCAGCAGCTTGGCAAGGACAGGGGGTAAGGATGAGCAGTTCTTC | CASSLARTGGKDEQFF
NA | NA | TRBJ1-6 | TRBV6-5 | 13 | TGTGCCAGCAAAAGGGACATCAATTCACCCCTCCACTTT | CASKRDINSPLHF
NA | TRBD2 | TRBJ2-1 | TRBV12-5 | 15 | TGTGCTAGTGGTTTGACTAGCGGGGGGGCCGATGAGCAGTTCTTC | CASGLTSGGADEQFF
NA | NA | TRBJ1-1 | TRBV7-9 | 13 | TGTGCCAGCAGCCCGCCGGTCGTCACTGAAGCTTTCTTT | CASSPPVVTEAFF
once | TRBD1 | TRBJ2-2 | TRBV3-1/TRBV3-2 | 16 | TGTGCCAGCAGCCCCAGGACAGGGGGCAACACCGGGGAGCTGTTTTTT | CASSPRTGGNTGELFF
NA | NA | TRBJ1-2 | TRBV30 | 14 | TGTGCCTGGAGTGGCACAGCTGCTAACTATGGCTACACCTTC | CAWSGTAANYGYTF
NA | NA | TRBJ2-3 | TRBV18 | 16 | TGTGCCAGCTCACCTTCGGGAGCAGACCACACAGATACGCAGTATTTT | CASSPSGADHTDTQYF
once | NA | TRBJ1-2 | TRBV30 | 14 | TGTGCCTGGAGTGTAAGTTTGGCGGCGGTTGGCTACACCTTC | CAWSVSLAAVGYTF
NA | NA | TRBJ1-6 | TRBV6-5 | 12 | TGTGCCAGCAGGGGCCTTAATTCACCCCTCCACTTT | CASRGLNSPLHF
NA | NA | TRBJ1-1 | TRBV29-1 | 16 | TGCAGCGTCCCCTGGGGGGGATTGAACCTGAACACTGAAGCTTTCTTT | CSVPWGGLNLNTEAFF
NA | NA | TRBJ1-2 | TRBV15 | 14 | TGTGCCACCAGCAGAGATTTGGAGGGGCACGGCTACACCTTC | CATSRDLEGHGYTF
NA | TRBD1 | TRBJ2-5 | TRBV19 | 13 | TGTGCCACCCAACAGGGGGCGGGAGAGACCCAGTACTTC | CATQQGAGETQYF
few | NA | TRBJ2-1 | TRBV29-1 | 15 | TGCAGCGTAGACCCCGGGACTCAAGCCTACAATGAGCAGTTCTTC | CSVDPGTQAYNEQFF
NA | TRBD2 | TRBJ2-1 | TRBV3-1/TRBV3-2 | 17 | TGTGCCAGCAGCCAACCACCGACTAGCGGGGGGGCAGGTGAGCAGTTCTTC | CASSQPPTSGGAGEQFF
NA | NA | TRBJ1-3 | TRBV4-2 | 16 | TGTGCCAGCAGTCTCGGGGTTCCCAGCTCTGGAAACACCATATATTTT | CASSLGVPSSGNTIYF
NA | TRBD2 | TRBJ2-7 | TRBV7-2 | 16 | TGTGCCAGCAGCTTAGTGACGGGCGGGGGAGCCTACGAGCAGTACTTC | CASSLVTGGGAYEQYF
NA | NA | TRBJ2-7 | TRBV20-1 | 11 | TGCAGTGCTAGAGGGGGGGACGAGCAGTACTTC | CSARGGDEQYF
NA | NA | TRBJ1-3 | TRBV7-9 | 14 | TGTGCCAGCTGTCCCGGGTTTTCTGGAAACACCATATATTTT | CASCPGFSGNTIYF
NA | NA | TRBJ2-7 | TRBV29-1 | 11 | TGCAGCGTTGTTTTTACGGGGGAGCAGTACTTC | CSVVFTGEQYF
NA | NA | TRBJ2-2 | TRBV3-1/TRBV3-2 | 15 | TGTGCCAGCAGCCACTACGAAACGAACACCGGGGAGCTGTTTTTT | CASSHYETNTGELFF
few | TRBD2 | TRBJ2-5 | TRBV11-2 | 14 | TGTGCCAGCAGCATAAGCGGGGGGGCCGAGACCCAGTACTTC | CASSISGGAETQYF
few | NA | TRBJ2-5 | TRBV23-1 | 15 | TGCGCCAGCAGTCACGAGGGAAGACCACGGGAGACCCAGTACTTC | CASSHEGRPRETQYF
NA | NA | TRBJ2-7 | TRBV12-5 | 12 | TGTGCTAGTGACCAGAGGACAGACGAGCAGTACTTC | CASDQRTDEQYF
NA | NA | TRBJ1-6 | TRBV2 | 14 | TGTGCCAGCAGGACGGACAGTGATTATTCACCCCTCCACTTT | CASRTDSDYSPLHF
NA | TRBD1 | TRBJ1-6 | TRBV5-1 | 13 | TGCGCCAGCAGACCGGACAGGATACCACCCCTCCACTTT | CASRPDRIPPLHF
NA | TRBD1 | TRBJ1-1 | TRBV5-1 | 14 | TGCGCCAGCACCCAGGGGGCGGTGGGCACTGAAGCTTTCTTT | CASTQGAVGTEAFF
once | TRBD1 | TRBJ1-4 | TRBV5-1 | 17 | TGCGCCAGCAGCCCCTATGGGACAGGTCCGGCGGGTGAAAAACTGTTTTTT | CASSPYGTGPAGEKLFF
once | NA | TRBJ1-2 | TRBV28 | 15 | TGTGCCAGCAGTTTCTCCGGGACTATTAACTATGGCTACACCTTC | CASSFSGTINYGYTF
NA | NA | TRBJ1-1 | TRBV7-2 | 15 | TGTGCCAGCAGCATCAGGGGAGCAAGGAACACTGAAGCTTTCTTT | CASSIRGARNTEAFF
few | NA | TRBJ2-1 | TRBV4-3 | 12 | TGCGCCAGCCTTGCGGAGAGCAATGAGCAGTTCTTC | CASLAESNEQFF
NA | TRBD1 | TRBJ1-5 | TRBV5-1 | 14 | TGCGCCAGCAGCCGAGGGGACAGTGATCAGCCCCAGCATTTT | CASSRGDSDQPQHF
NA | NA | TRBJ2-7 | TRBV6-5 | 14 | TGTGCCAGCAGCCTCGGACGGGAGCCCTACGAGCAGTACTTC | CASSLGREPYEQYF
NA | TRBD1 | TRBJ1-1 | TRBV5-4 | 14 | TGTGCCAGCAGCGAGGGACAGGGGCCTGTTGAAGCTTTCTTT | CASSEGQGPVEAFF
NA | NA | TRBJ2-5 | TRBV18 | 21 | TGTGCCAGCTCACGGTGGAACGAGGCTAGCCAGATCCCGCACCCTGAAGAGACCCAGTACTTC | CASSRWNEASQIPHPEETQYF
NA | TRBD1 | TRBJ1-2 | TRBV2 | 13 | TGTGCCAGCTGTAGGACAGGAGGCTATGGCTACACCTTC | CASCRTGGYGYTF
NA | NA | TRBJ1-5 | TRBV12-3/TRBV12-4 | 13 | TGTGCCAGCAGGACTGGGTTTGCCCAGCCCCAGCATTTT | CASRTGFAQPQHF
few | TRBD1 | TRBJ2-5 | TRBV5-1 | 15 | TGCGCCAGCAGCTACCAGACAGGGAACGAAGAGACCCAGTACTTC | CASSYQTGNEETQYF
NA | TRBD2 | TRBJ2-5 | TRBV23-1 | 14 | TGCGCCAGCAGAACAGCGGGAAGAAAAGAGACCCAGTACTTC | CASRTAGRKETQYF
few | NA | TRBJ1-2 | TRBV2 | 13 | TGTGCCAGCAGTGAATCCCATAACTATGGCTACACCTTC | CASSESHNYGYTF
once | NA | TRBJ2-3 | TRBV15 | 15 | TGTGCCACCAATGCGAGGGGGGGACTCAGAGATACGCAGTATTTT | CATNARGGLRDTQYF
NA | TRBD1 | TRBJ1-5 | TRBV19 | 13 | TGTGCCAGTAGTACTACAGGGGGACAGCCCCAGCATTTT | CASSTTGGQPQHF
once | NA | TRBJ1-1 | TRBV28 | 13 | TGTGCCAACAGCCCACCGGGAAGGGTTGAAGCTTTCTTT | CANSPPGRVEAFF
NA | TRBD1 | TRBJ2-3 | TRBV24-1 | 17 | TGTGCCACCAGTGATTTGCAAACGGGACAGCACACAGATACGCAGTATTTT | CATSDLQTGQHTDTQYF
NA | NA | TRBJ1-4 | TRBV18 | 14 | TGTGCCAGCTCACCAGGGGGCTCTAATGAAAAACTGTTTTTT | CASSPGGSNEKLFF
NA | NA | TRBJ2-3 | TRBV5-1 | 16 | TGCGCCAGCAGCTTGGCCCAAACAGGGTTTACAGATACGCAGTATTTT | CASSLAQTGFTDTQYF
once | TRBD1 | TRBJ2-7 | TRBV27 | 16 | TGTGCCAGCAGTTCACCCGCCGGACAGGGAAACTACGAGCAGTACTTC | CASSSPAGQGNYEQYF
once | NA | TRBJ2-3 | TRBV5-1 | 14 | TGCGCCAGCAGCTTGACCGGTAGCACAGATACGCAGTATTTT | CASSLTGSTDTQYF